This T cell receptor (beta chain) stems from a study of blood T cell repertoires in COVID-19 (dated by TCRdb to between 2020 and 2021). Regarding the complete study: Samples covering the acute and convalescent phases of COVID-19 were provided by collaborators in the United States, Italy and Spain. The prospective study material was composed of cDNA or gDNA derived from T cells, B-cell-depleted T cells, or PBMCs. Subjects who had been exposed to COVID-19, were actively infected with it, or had recovered from it provided the deeply sampled blood TCRbeta repertoires that made up the dataset. The repertoires were released in a freely available public database intended as a resource for research on the immune response to SARS-CoV-2. The samples were drawn from the first 160 participants of the ongoing ImmuneRACE study and from 950 to 1,500 subjects provided by 6 global collaborators. The sample metadata nearly always contained a de-identified subject ID, COVID-19 status, age in years and sex. HLA class I and class II types, where available, came from metadata supplied by the sample provider rather than from assay-based typing.

TCRbeta CDR3 regions were amplified from genomic DNA by means of the immunoSEQ Assay, a bias-controlled multiplex PCR. Under the source paper's analysis protocol: The number of nucleated cells in each sample was estimated from the amplification of reference gene primers within the assay. To quantify the absolute abundance of each unique TCRbeta CDR3 rearrangement, sequence reads were collapsed and filtered. For each sample, productive Simpson clonality was calculated as the square root of Simpson's diversity index across productive rearrangements. TCRdb retrieved this table from immuneACCESS and kept in-frame rearrangements only. Not all clones are present; in checked studies, unresolved V genes account for under half, and no reason is known for the remainder. That table supplies the V and J calls and clone size; D and trimming were determined from the DNA. The sample table contains about 290,000 clones; only one count was recorded for 89% of them. The ten most abundant clones make up 0.94% of the sample.

What the authors observed across the whole study: The amount of clinical and demographic metadata varied by source and participant and was provided uncurated.

A second Seattle source provided samples from volunteer blood donors who had recovered from COVID-19. Collaborating institutions collected whole blood in K2EDTA tubes following their own protocols. For TCRbeta analysis, collaborators shipped samples as frozen whole blood, isolated PBMCs, or DNA extracted from either of those sample types. Turning to this clone: What antigen it recognizes has not been identified. The record has no base qualities; no much larger clone is one base away.

This TCR was sampled from a woman aged 40 to 50 who had recovered from COVID-19. The sequenced sample consisted of peripheral blood.

The nucleotide sequence reads as follows: TGCGCCAGCAGCCAAAGTGGTCCAGCGCTCCAAGAGACCCAGTACTTC. It codes for CASSQSGPALQETQYF. This sequence uses TRBV4-1 and TRBJ2-5, with the identity of the D gene unclear. The CDR3 goes from the cysteine to the phenylalanine over 16 residues. The only DNA kept is the CDR3, 48 bases in frame from the first base. Trimming removed 2 bases from V and 1 base from J, leaving 14 bases between the germline ends. In the germline V gene, CDR1 corresponds to MGHRA and CDR2 to YSYEKL.